A single sample is the source of the 18 T cell receptor beta chains below, sequenced in a study of blood T cell repertoires in COVID-19. Using immunoSEQ multiplex PCR, the repertoire was profiled, and TCRdb retains in-frame clones only, with some absent. Seen here are approximately 100,000 clones, about 81% observed once, and the top ten hold 15% to 20%. Sequencing was done on a sample of peripheral blood. The receptor source for this set is an older woman with acute or convalescent COVID-19.

The chain joins TRBV19 to TRBJ2-5; TRBD2 matches 8 bases. Per germline, CDR1 LNHDA and CDR2 SQIVND (reference sequence). The junction had 4 bases not matched to a gene; V was cut back by 8 bases and J by 2 bases. The length of the CDR3 is 13 residues. CDR3: CASGSSGQETQYF. The CDR3 bases are TGTGCCAGTGGTTCTAGCGGGCAAGAGACCCAGTACTTC.

V and J are TRBV6-4 and TRBJ1-6; D ambiguous. The V and J ends lost 9 bases and 0 bases respectively, with 18 bases between them. The CDR3 runs 17 residues. Germline CDR1 and CDR2: MRHNA and SNTAGT. The CDR3 protein is CASSRREWSSYNSPLHF. CDR3 nucleotide sequence: TGTGCCAGTAGTAGAAGGGAGTGGAGCTCCTATAATTCACCCCTCCACTTT.

The chain recombines TRBV6-1 with TRBJ2-1; no clear D gene. The V and J ends lost 3 bases and 8 bases respectively, with 17 bases between them. CDR3 length: 15 amino acids. Germline V CDR1 and CDR2: MNHNS, SASEGT. The CDR3 loop reads CASSDPSSPPHEQFF. The CDR3 region has the DNA TGTGCCAGCAGTGATCCGTCCAGTCCCCCCCATGAGCAGTTCTTC.

This chain connects TRBV5-1 to TRBJ1-4; possible D gene TRBD1, 6 bases. Trimming left V 5 bases short and J 1 base short, with 9 bases between. CDR3 length equals 14 residues. The germline CDR1 and CDR2 sequences are SGHRS and YFSETQ. The CDR3: CASRQGGTNEKLFF. The CDR3 bases are TGCGCCAGCAGACAGGGTGGAACTAATGAAAAACTGTTTTTT. The complete variable domain, with remaining parts taken from reference TRBV5-1 and TRBJ1-4, reads KAGVTQTPRYLIKTRGQQVTLSCSPISGHRSVSWYQQTPGQGLQFLFEYFSETQRNKGNFPGRFSGRQFSNSRSEMNVSTLELGDSALYLCASRQGGTNEKLFFGSGTQLSVL.

The rearrangement uses TRBV3-1 (or the pseudogene TRBV3-2) and TRBJ2-3; D may be TRBD1 (6 bases). The germline CDR1 and CDR2 sequences are LGHDT and YNNKEL (reference sequence). This CDR3 comprises 15 residues. Trimming took off 4 bases at V and 2 bases at J, with 13 bases between the two ends. CDR3 region: CASSPQGLATDTQYF. The CDR3 DNA reads as TGTGCCAGCAGCCCACAGGGTTTGGCCACAGATACGCAGTATTTT.

The chain recombines TRBV21-1 with TRBJ1-2; the D call TRBD1 from the table was never checked on the DNA. TRBV21-1 is marked as a pseudogene. The CDR3 covers 19 residues. CDR3 loop: CASSYPGNVATGDSYGYTF. In DNA, the CDR3 is TGTGCCAGCAGCTACCCGGGAAACGTGGCTACAGGGGATTCGTATGGCTACACCTTC.

V gene TRBV5-1 combines with J gene TRBJ1-1, with D tentatively TRBD1 (5 bases). Germline loops: CDR1 SGHRS, CDR2 YFSETQ. Trimming removed 0 bases at V and 4 bases at J, with 10 bases between. The CDR3 is 14 amino acids. Here the CDR3 DNA reads TGCGCCAGCAGCTTGGTGGGGGGGAGCACTGAAGCTTTCTTT. This gives the protein CASSLVGGSTEAFF.

The V gene is TRBV7-2, the J gene TRBJ2-2; 7 nucleotides align to TRBD2. Germline-derived CDR1 and CDR2 are SGHTA and FQGNSA. The CDR3 consists of 15 residues. V was pared by 6 bases and J by 5 bases, with 9 bases of the junction left unmatched. The CDR3 sequence: CASSRGLSGTGELFF. CDR3 in DNA: TGTGCCAGCAGTAGGGGACTATCGGGAACCGGGGAGCTGTTTTTT.

The V and J genes are TRBV29-1 and TRBJ2-7; 7 positions agree with TRBD1. CDR3 length: 12 residues. After removal of 4 bases from V and 3 bases from J, the junction contained 3 bases not matched to a gene. Per the germline V gene, CDR1 is SQVTM and CDR2 is ANQGSEA. CDR3 sequence reads: CSVGQGYYEQYF. The DNA for the CDR3 is TGCAGCGTTGGACAGGGATACTACGAGCAGTACTTC.

A single count supports this clone. The CDR3 reads CASGGSDGETQYF. In DNA form, the CDR3 reads TGTGCCAGCGGTGGAAGCGACGGGGAGACCCAGTACTTC. V is TRBV2 and J is TRBJ2-5; D is undetermined. Germline values: CDR1 SNHLY, CDR2 FYNNEI. This CDR3 contains 13 residues. Trimming cost V 8 bases and J 5 bases, with 15 bases left between them.

This chain uses TRBV29-1 with TRBJ1-4; a possible D gene is TRBD1 (6 bases). With 4 bases removed from V and 0 bases from J, the gap between germline ends came to 15 bases. The CDR3 is 16 residues long. Germline loops: CDR1 SQVTM, CDR2 ANQGSEA. CDR3 amino acids: CSVAGGRGATNEKLFF. CDR3 DNA sequence: TGCAGCGTTGCTGGGGGCAGAGGGGCAACTAATGAAAAACTGTTTTTT.

This chain joins TRBV2 and TRBJ2-2, with 8 bases fitting TRBD1. V lost 6 bases to trimming and J lost 6 bases; unmatched junction nucleotides: 3. The length of the CDR3 is 13 residues. Per the germline V gene, CDR1 is SNHLY and CDR2 is FYNNEI. CDR3 residues: CASRRQGPGELFF. The CDR3 DNA reads as TGTGCCAGCAGGCGACAGGGGCCCGGGGAGCTGTTTTTT. The full variable domain, its missing parts supplied by reference TRBV2 and TRBJ2-2, is EPEVTQTPSHQVTQMGQEVILRCVPISNHLYFYWYRQILGQKVEFLVSFYNNEISEKSEIFDDQFSVERPDGSNFTLKIRSTKLEDSAMYFCASRRQGPGELFFGEGSRLTVL.

V gene TRBV28 combines with J gene TRBJ2-3, with a tentative D call TRBD2 (6 bases). The CDR3 totals 15 residues. Germline values: CDR1 MDHEN, CDR2 SYDVKM. The V end lost 5 bases, the J end lost 2 bases, and 14 bases lay between the germline ends. As DNA, the CDR3 is TGTGCCAGCAGTGAGGACTACCAGACCACAGATACGCAGTATTTT. As protein: CASSEDYQTTDTQYF.

V usage is TRBV5-6 and J usage is TRBJ1-4; 7 positions match TRBD1. Losses at the gene ends were 3 bases for V and 8 bases for J; bases not matched to a gene: 13. The CDR3 is 16 residues long. In germline, CDR1 is SGHDT, CDR2 YYEEEE. The CDR3 DNA sequence: TGTGCCAGCAGCTCGAACACAGGGGAGATAGAGGAAAAACTGTTTTTT. It translates to CASSSNTGEIEEKLFF. Supplemented by reference TRBV5-6 and TRBJ1-4, the full variable domain reads DAGVTQSPTHLIKTRGQQVTLRCSPKSGHDTVSWYQQALGQGPQFIFQYYEEEERQRGNFPDRFSGHQFPNYSSELNVNALLLGDSALYLCASSSNTGEIEEKLFFGSGTQLSVL.

V usage is TRBV15 and J usage is TRBJ1-4; D remains unclear. Deletions cut 8 bases from V and 5 bases from J, with 9 bases between. The germline CDR1 and CDR2 sequences are LNHNV and YYDKDF (reference sequence). The CDR3 runs 12 residues. This CDR3 is CATRVPNEKLFF. CDR3 DNA sequence: TGTGCCACCCGCGTTCCGAATGAAAAACTGTTTTTT.

The chain's CDR3 is CASSLLSLSGYGYTF. For the CDR3, the DNA is TGTGCCAGCAGCCTTCTTAGTCTGAGCGGCTATGGCTACACCTTC. The genes are TRBV28 and TRBJ1-2, with D unclear. The CDR3 has 15 amino acids. V dropped 6 bases and J dropped 4 bases, with 18 bases sitting between them. Germline V gene sequence: CDR1 MDHEN, CDR2 SYDVKM.

This chain connects TRBV6-6 to TRBJ1-6; 8 bases are shared with TRBD1. CDR1 MNHNY and CDR2 SVGAGI come from the germline V gene (reference sequence). The trim removed 4 bases at V and 10 bases at J, leaving 9 bases unmatched. CDR3 length equals 15 residues. CDR3 sequence (DNA): TGTGCCAGCAGTTTCCGACAGGGGAAGTCGTCACCCCTCCACTTT. Translated: CASSFRQGKSSPLHF.

CDR3 coding DNA: TGCGCCAGCAGCCCGGGAGGTTCGCGCCAAAACATTCAGTACTTC. It specifies CASSPGGSRQNIQYF. The genes are TRBV4-1 and TRBJ2-4; 7 bases map to TRBD2. The CDR3 length is 15 residues. Germline V lookup: CDR1 MGHRA, CDR2 YSYEKL. V was pared by 4 bases and J by 5 bases, with 8 bases of the junction left unmatched.